The 30 T cell receptor beta chains in this list originate from one sample, sequenced in a study of blood T cells in healthy people across ages. Together with a sample-barcoded 5' primer, a J-beta primer mix was included in a second PCR lasting about 7 to 12 cycles. In TCRdb, the 5' RACE reads were re-called with MiXCR into one record per CDR3 protein. The sample records just over 1 million distinct CDR3 sequences, 35% to 55% being singletons. The sequenced sample consisted of blood. The receptors were gathered from an older woman in good health.

The chain employs TRBV13 and TRBJ2-6, with D hard to call. Germline CDR1 and CDR2: PRHDT and FYEKMQ (reference sequence). V dropped 0 bases and J dropped 0 bases, with 18 bases sitting between them. The CDR3 has 20 amino acids. The chain's CDR3 is CASSLGWVRLGDSGANVLTF. The CDR3 nucleotides are TGTGCCAGCAGCTTAGGCTGGGTTCGCCTCGGAGACTCTGGGGCCAACGTCCTGACTTTC.

This clonotype showed up just a few times. The genes are TRBV6-1 and TRBJ1-5; a weak D match, TRBD1 (5 bases). CDR1 and CDR2 from the germline V gene are MNHNS and SASEGT. This CDR3 has 14 residues. V was pared by 4 bases and J by 4 bases, with 11 bases between. The CDR3 loop is CASSGGGSNQPQHF. CDR3 bases: TGTGCCAGCAGTGGCGGGGGGAGTAATCAGCCCCAGCATTTT.

This clonotype appeared a few times. The chain is built from TRBV6-5 and TRBJ2-3, with 7 bases that match TRBD2. Losses at the gene ends were 5 bases for V and 8 bases for J; bases not matched to a gene: 16. The CDR3 is 16 residues long. Germline values: CDR1 MNHEY, CDR2 SVGAGI. The CDR3 loop reads CASSPGGVSTGGTQYF. The DNA for the CDR3 is TGTGCCAGCAGTCCCGGTGGAGTCTCAACGGGGGGTACGCAGTATTTT.

CDR3 DNA: TGCAGTGCTAGAGCCACGGACACAACAACCTACGAGCAGTACTTC. Translated: CSARATDTTTYEQYF. This chain joins TRBV20-1 and TRBJ2-5; D is perhaps TRBD1 (5 bases). The end of the DNA fits TRBJ2-7 better, so the J call may be wrong. CDR1 and CDR2 (germline): DFQATT, SNEGSKA (reference sequence). The CDR3 contains 15 residues.

The chain joins TRBV6-5 to TRBJ2-1, with D perhaps TRBD2 (6 bases). CDR3 length equals 19 residues. Per the germline V gene, CDR1 is MNHEY and CDR2 is SVGAGI. The V end lost 0 bases, the J end lost 1 base, and 19 bases lay between the germline ends. The CDR3 loop is CASSYSAPIGRSSYNEQFF. CDR3 bases: TGTGCCAGCAGTTACTCGGCCCCTATCGGGAGAAGTTCCTACAATGAGCAGTTCTTC.

In this sample, this clonotype turned up a few times. The rearrangement joins TRBV2 to TRBJ1-2, with 7 positions matching TRBD1. The CDR3 totals 12 residues. The trim removed 9 bases at V and 5 bases at J, leaving 6 bases unmatched. CDR1 SNHLY and CDR2 FYNNEI come from the germline V gene. The CDR3: CASQGGRYGYTF. The CDR3 nucleotides are TGTGCCAGTCAGGGGGGGCGTTATGGCTACACCTTC.

This clonotype was observed a few times. The V call is TRBV25-1, the J call TRBJ1-1, with D possibly being TRBD1 (6 bases). The ends were cut back, 6 bases at V and 2 bases at J, with 16 bases in the middle. CDR1 is MGHDK, CDR2 SYGVNS, per germline. The CDR3 consists of 15 residues. CDR3 amino acids: CASSAGQLVNTEAFF. The CDR3 DNA reads as TGTGCCAGCAGCGCCGGACAGTTAGTAAACACTGAAGCTTTCTTT.

The chain couples TRBV2 to TRBJ2-3; 10 bases align to TRBD1. The CDR3 length is 14 residues. Germline V lookup: CDR1 SNHLY, CDR2 FYNNEI. Germline trimming cut 10 bases from V and 4 bases from J; bases unmatched to any gene: 8. CDR3 loop: CAISTGGEPDTQYF. The CDR3 coding sequence is TGTGCCATTTCGACAGGGGGCGAACCAGATACGCAGTATTTT.

The chain employs TRBV20-1 and TRBJ2-7, with D maybe TRBD2 (5 bases). The germline gives CDR1 DFQATT, CDR2 SNEGSKA (reference sequence). This CDR3 spans 13 amino acids. V shed 5 bases and J shed 1 base, with 12 bases lying between them. Written as DNA, the CDR3 is TGCAGTGCTCCCCGAGGGCTTTCCTACGAGCAGTACTTC. Its protein product is CSAPRGLSYEQYF.

To note about this clonotype: Being one base from a much bigger clone, this may be a read error. This chain joins TRBV2 and TRBJ2-5, with D possibly TRBD2 on 5 matching bases. The V gene's germline CDR1 is SNHLY and CDR2 FYNNEI. The CDR3 loop spans 14 amino acids. V lost 6 bases and J lost 0, with 11 bases in between. The CDR3 DNA reads TGTGCCAGCAGCGCGGACTCGTACCAAGAGACCCAGTACTTC. Translating it yields CASSADSYQETQYF.

In this sample, this clonotype turned up a few times. The chain carries TRBV2 and TRBJ1-1, with D perhaps matching TRBD1 (6 bases). CDR1 and CDR2 from the germline V gene are SNHLY and FYNNEI. There are 15 residues in the CDR3. The V end was cut by 5 bases, the J end by 4 bases, with 17 bases between. The CDR3 sequence is CASSHPQGRATEAFF. The CDR3 region has the DNA TGTGCCAGCAGTCACCCCCAGGGGAGGGCCACTGAAGCTTTCTTT.

The chain employs TRBV15 and TRBJ2-1; 13 nucleotides align to TRBD2. V shed 0 bases, J shed 3 bases, and the junction held 5 bases outside the gene matches. This CDR3 is built from 18 residues. Germline assignment: CDR1 LNHNV and CDR2 YYDKDF (reference sequence). For the CDR3, the DNA is TGTGCCACCAGCAGAGATCCACTAGCGGGAGGGGGCTACAATGAGCAGTTCTTC. It is translated as CATSRDPLAGGGYNEQFF.

The J gene is TRBJ2-1, the V gene TRBV2; no clear D gene. The CDR3 has 13 residues. Germline V gene data show CDR1 as SNHLY and CDR2 as FYNNEI. Trimming removed 7 bases from V and 2 bases from J, with 9 bases in between. The CDR3 sequence is CASTVETYNEQFF. In DNA, the CDR3 is TGTGCCAGCACAGTTGAGACCTACAATGAGCAGTTCTTC.

This clonotype came up a few times. The genes are TRBV6-6 and TRBJ2-1; maybe TRBD2 (7 bases). V lost 8 bases to trimming and J lost 9 bases, with 14 bases between them. Germline V gene sequence: CDR1 MNHNY, CDR2 SVGAGI (reference sequence). The CDR3 is made up of 12 amino acids. CDR3 residues: CASWAGEGEQFF. CDR3 in DNA: TGTGCCAGCTGGGCAGGGGAGGGTGAGCAGTTCTTC.

This clonotype came up once. This chain connects TRBV12-5 to TRBJ2-1; the D gene is possibly TRBD1 (6 bases). The CDR3 is 15 amino acids. Looked up from germline, CDR1 is LGHNT and CDR2 is FRNRAP. Trimming pared 1 base from V and 8 bases from J, leaving 15 bases between. This chain's CDR3 is CASGLARTARDEQFF. The CDR3 DNA follows: TGTGCTAGTGGTTTGGCTCGGACAGCTAGAGATGAGCAGTTCTTC.

V usage is TRBV4-1 and J usage is TRBJ2-1; TRBD2 is a possible D gene (6 bases). CDR3 size: 16 residues. Trimming took 2 bases from V and 6 from J, leaving 17 bases between them. Germline CDR1 MGHRA, CDR2 YSYEKL. CDR3 DNA: TGCGCCAGCAGCCAACTTGGGACCGGGGGATCCAATGAGCAGTTCTTC. Translated: CASSQLGTGGSNEQFF.

This clonotype was detected a few times. CDR3 in amino acids: CAISVAGTELFF. CDR3 DNA sequence: TGTGCCATCAGTGTGGCTGGGACCGAGCTGTTTTTT. The rearrangement uses TRBV10-3 and TRBJ2-2; either TRBD1 or TRBD2 may fit D (5 bases each). The CDR3 extends over 12 amino acids. The germline V and J ends were trimmed by 4 bases and 11 bases, with 11 bases remaining between them. The germline CDR1 and CDR2 sequences are ENHRY and SYGVKD.

The chain joins TRBV20-1 to TRBJ2-7; D perhaps matches TRBD2 (5 bases). There are 15 residues in the CDR3. Trimming pared 0 bases from V and 3 bases from J, leaving 15 bases between. Per the germline V gene, CDR1 is DFQATT and CDR2 is SNEGSKA (reference sequence). The CDR3 sequence is CSARDPGKKDYEQYF. The CDR3 coding sequence is TGCAGTGCTAGAGATCCGGGGAAAAAGGACTACGAGCAGTACTTC.

The CDR3 loop is CSVDKDRGNGGYTF. DNA of the CDR3: TGCAGCGTTGATAAGGACAGGGGAAATGGTGGCTACACCTTC. The chain uses TRBV29-1 and TRBJ1-2, with TRBD1 matching over 9 bases. The CDR3 is made up of 14 amino acids. J lost 7 bases, V lost 3 bases, and 9 bases had no gene match. In germline, CDR1 is SQVTM, CDR2 ANQGSEA.

The chain recombines TRBV28 with TRBJ1-6; TRBD1 matches 8 bases. The V and J ends lost 8 bases and 9 bases, in that order; junction bases with no gene match: 9. The CDR3 has 14 residues. Germline CDR1 MDHEN, CDR2 SYDVKM. CDR3 nucleotides: TGTGCCAGCCGTCCGGGACAGGACCTTTCACCCCTCCACTTT. It is translated as CASRPGQDLSPLHF.

The chain is built from TRBV7-8 and TRBJ2-5, with 14 nucleotides matching TRBD2. V shed 0 bases and J 1 base; nucleotides not matched to a gene: 7. This CDR3 has 19 residues. Germline CDR1 SGHVS, CDR2 FQNEAQ. CDR3 in amino acids: CASSLARLAGGPRQETQYF. The CDR3 nucleotides are TGTGCCAGCAGCTTAGCCCGACTAGCGGGAGGGCCGCGCCAAGAGACCCAGTACTTC. The whole variable domain, filled in from reference TRBV7-8 and TRBJ2-5, reads GAGVSQSPRYKVAKRGQDVALRCDPISGHVSLFWYQQALGQGPEFLTYFQNEAQLDKSGLPSDRFFAERPEGSVSTLKIQRTQQEDSAVYLCASSLARLAGGPRQETQYFGPGTRLLVL.

The gene calls are TRBV4-2 and TRBJ2-7, with D possibly being TRBD1 or TRBD2 (6 bases each). From germline, CDR1 is LGHNA and CDR2 YNFKEQ. CDR3 length: 19 amino acids. The germline V and J ends were trimmed by 0 bases and 2 bases, with 23 bases remaining between them. DNA of the CDR3: TGTGCCAGCAGCCAAGATCTTATAGCGAGAGGGGGGATAACCTACGAGCAGTACTTC. Protein: CASSQDLIARGGITYEQYF.

Points on this clonotype: At one end the junction does not follow the germline gene, possibly because of a read error. The rearrangement links TRBV7-3 to TRBJ2-1, with D possibly TRBD2 on 6 matching bases. Germline-derived CDR1 and CDR2 are SGHTA and FQGTGA. There are 14 residues in the CDR3. The DNA of the CDR3 is TGTGCCAGCAGCGTCAGCGGGTACGACAATGAGCGGTTCTTC. This translates into CASSVSGYDNERFF.

In its sample, this clonotype was seen a few times. The V and J genes are TRBV12-3 or TRBV12-4 and TRBJ2-3, with 9 bases matching TRBD2. V lost 7 bases to trimming and J lost 5 bases; unmatched junction nucleotides: 10. This CDR3 spans 15 amino acids. This chain's CDR3 is CASTYLAGEGDTQYF. CDR3 in DNA: TGTGCCAGCACTTACTTAGCGGGAGAAGGAGATACGCAGTATTTT.

The chain links TRBV25-1 to TRBJ2-7; a possible D gene is TRBD1 (5 bases). TRBJ2-5 matches the DNA end more closely, so the J call is doubtful. CDR3 length: 14 residues. Germline CDR1 reads MGHDK; CDR2 reads SYGVNS. The CDR3 coding sequence is TGTGCCAGCAGTGAGACGACAGAAGTGGAGACCCAGTACTTC. Protein sequence: CASSETTEVETQYF.

This rearrangement joins TRBV16 to TRBJ1-1; D is unclear. Germline CDR1 KGHSY, CDR2 FQNENV. The CDR3 runs to 14 residues. Trimming shortened V by 2 bases and J by 1 base, and 8 bases separated the two germline ends. CDR3 bases: TGTGCCAGCAGCCAACAACAGAGGAACACTGAAGCTTTCTTT. Translating it yields CASSQQQRNTEAFF.

The V gene is TRBV6-5, the J gene TRBJ1-4; possible D gene TRBD1, 5 bases. Germline values: CDR1 MNHEY, CDR2 SVGAGI. The ends were cut back, 5 bases at V and 8 bases at J, with 15 bases in the middle. CDR3 length equals 14 residues. The DNA for the CDR3 is TGTGCCAGCAGTCAAGACCTCGGGGCCGAAAAACTGTTTTTT. It specifies CASSQDLGAEKLFF.

This clonotype was recorded a few times. The rearrangement uses TRBV10-3 and TRBJ2-5; TRBD2 agrees at 9 bases. J lost 1 base, V lost 3 bases, and 18 bases had no gene match. This CDR3 has 20 amino acids. CDR1 and CDR2 (germline): ENHRY, SYGVKD. The CDR3 loop reads CAISDSGTGAGGTTQETQYF. The CDR3 DNA sequence: TGTGCCATCAGTGATAGCGGGACCGGGGCGGGAGGGACTACCCAAGAGACCCAGTACTTC.

The V and J genes are TRBV5-1 and TRBJ2-5; D perhaps matches TRBD1 (6 bases). The DNA end favors TRBJ2-7, so the J call may be wrong. CDR3 length: 19 residues. Germline CDR1 is SGHRS and CDR2 is YFSETQ. CDR3 in DNA: TGCGCCAGCAGCCCGTGGGCCAGGGGTTCTGGCAGAGGCTCCTACGAGCAGTACTTC. It specifies CASSPWARGSGRGSYEQYF.

The V gene is TRBV9, the J gene TRBJ2-3, with TRBD1 identical over 7 bases. Germline lookup yields CDR1 SGDLS and CDR2 YYNGEE. CDR3 length: 14 residues. Trimming removed 7 bases from V and 2 bases from J; junction bases left unmatched: 7. CDR3 residues: CASGETGYTDTQYF. The CDR3 DNA is TGTGCCAGCGGTGAGACAGGGTACACAGATACGCAGTATTTT.